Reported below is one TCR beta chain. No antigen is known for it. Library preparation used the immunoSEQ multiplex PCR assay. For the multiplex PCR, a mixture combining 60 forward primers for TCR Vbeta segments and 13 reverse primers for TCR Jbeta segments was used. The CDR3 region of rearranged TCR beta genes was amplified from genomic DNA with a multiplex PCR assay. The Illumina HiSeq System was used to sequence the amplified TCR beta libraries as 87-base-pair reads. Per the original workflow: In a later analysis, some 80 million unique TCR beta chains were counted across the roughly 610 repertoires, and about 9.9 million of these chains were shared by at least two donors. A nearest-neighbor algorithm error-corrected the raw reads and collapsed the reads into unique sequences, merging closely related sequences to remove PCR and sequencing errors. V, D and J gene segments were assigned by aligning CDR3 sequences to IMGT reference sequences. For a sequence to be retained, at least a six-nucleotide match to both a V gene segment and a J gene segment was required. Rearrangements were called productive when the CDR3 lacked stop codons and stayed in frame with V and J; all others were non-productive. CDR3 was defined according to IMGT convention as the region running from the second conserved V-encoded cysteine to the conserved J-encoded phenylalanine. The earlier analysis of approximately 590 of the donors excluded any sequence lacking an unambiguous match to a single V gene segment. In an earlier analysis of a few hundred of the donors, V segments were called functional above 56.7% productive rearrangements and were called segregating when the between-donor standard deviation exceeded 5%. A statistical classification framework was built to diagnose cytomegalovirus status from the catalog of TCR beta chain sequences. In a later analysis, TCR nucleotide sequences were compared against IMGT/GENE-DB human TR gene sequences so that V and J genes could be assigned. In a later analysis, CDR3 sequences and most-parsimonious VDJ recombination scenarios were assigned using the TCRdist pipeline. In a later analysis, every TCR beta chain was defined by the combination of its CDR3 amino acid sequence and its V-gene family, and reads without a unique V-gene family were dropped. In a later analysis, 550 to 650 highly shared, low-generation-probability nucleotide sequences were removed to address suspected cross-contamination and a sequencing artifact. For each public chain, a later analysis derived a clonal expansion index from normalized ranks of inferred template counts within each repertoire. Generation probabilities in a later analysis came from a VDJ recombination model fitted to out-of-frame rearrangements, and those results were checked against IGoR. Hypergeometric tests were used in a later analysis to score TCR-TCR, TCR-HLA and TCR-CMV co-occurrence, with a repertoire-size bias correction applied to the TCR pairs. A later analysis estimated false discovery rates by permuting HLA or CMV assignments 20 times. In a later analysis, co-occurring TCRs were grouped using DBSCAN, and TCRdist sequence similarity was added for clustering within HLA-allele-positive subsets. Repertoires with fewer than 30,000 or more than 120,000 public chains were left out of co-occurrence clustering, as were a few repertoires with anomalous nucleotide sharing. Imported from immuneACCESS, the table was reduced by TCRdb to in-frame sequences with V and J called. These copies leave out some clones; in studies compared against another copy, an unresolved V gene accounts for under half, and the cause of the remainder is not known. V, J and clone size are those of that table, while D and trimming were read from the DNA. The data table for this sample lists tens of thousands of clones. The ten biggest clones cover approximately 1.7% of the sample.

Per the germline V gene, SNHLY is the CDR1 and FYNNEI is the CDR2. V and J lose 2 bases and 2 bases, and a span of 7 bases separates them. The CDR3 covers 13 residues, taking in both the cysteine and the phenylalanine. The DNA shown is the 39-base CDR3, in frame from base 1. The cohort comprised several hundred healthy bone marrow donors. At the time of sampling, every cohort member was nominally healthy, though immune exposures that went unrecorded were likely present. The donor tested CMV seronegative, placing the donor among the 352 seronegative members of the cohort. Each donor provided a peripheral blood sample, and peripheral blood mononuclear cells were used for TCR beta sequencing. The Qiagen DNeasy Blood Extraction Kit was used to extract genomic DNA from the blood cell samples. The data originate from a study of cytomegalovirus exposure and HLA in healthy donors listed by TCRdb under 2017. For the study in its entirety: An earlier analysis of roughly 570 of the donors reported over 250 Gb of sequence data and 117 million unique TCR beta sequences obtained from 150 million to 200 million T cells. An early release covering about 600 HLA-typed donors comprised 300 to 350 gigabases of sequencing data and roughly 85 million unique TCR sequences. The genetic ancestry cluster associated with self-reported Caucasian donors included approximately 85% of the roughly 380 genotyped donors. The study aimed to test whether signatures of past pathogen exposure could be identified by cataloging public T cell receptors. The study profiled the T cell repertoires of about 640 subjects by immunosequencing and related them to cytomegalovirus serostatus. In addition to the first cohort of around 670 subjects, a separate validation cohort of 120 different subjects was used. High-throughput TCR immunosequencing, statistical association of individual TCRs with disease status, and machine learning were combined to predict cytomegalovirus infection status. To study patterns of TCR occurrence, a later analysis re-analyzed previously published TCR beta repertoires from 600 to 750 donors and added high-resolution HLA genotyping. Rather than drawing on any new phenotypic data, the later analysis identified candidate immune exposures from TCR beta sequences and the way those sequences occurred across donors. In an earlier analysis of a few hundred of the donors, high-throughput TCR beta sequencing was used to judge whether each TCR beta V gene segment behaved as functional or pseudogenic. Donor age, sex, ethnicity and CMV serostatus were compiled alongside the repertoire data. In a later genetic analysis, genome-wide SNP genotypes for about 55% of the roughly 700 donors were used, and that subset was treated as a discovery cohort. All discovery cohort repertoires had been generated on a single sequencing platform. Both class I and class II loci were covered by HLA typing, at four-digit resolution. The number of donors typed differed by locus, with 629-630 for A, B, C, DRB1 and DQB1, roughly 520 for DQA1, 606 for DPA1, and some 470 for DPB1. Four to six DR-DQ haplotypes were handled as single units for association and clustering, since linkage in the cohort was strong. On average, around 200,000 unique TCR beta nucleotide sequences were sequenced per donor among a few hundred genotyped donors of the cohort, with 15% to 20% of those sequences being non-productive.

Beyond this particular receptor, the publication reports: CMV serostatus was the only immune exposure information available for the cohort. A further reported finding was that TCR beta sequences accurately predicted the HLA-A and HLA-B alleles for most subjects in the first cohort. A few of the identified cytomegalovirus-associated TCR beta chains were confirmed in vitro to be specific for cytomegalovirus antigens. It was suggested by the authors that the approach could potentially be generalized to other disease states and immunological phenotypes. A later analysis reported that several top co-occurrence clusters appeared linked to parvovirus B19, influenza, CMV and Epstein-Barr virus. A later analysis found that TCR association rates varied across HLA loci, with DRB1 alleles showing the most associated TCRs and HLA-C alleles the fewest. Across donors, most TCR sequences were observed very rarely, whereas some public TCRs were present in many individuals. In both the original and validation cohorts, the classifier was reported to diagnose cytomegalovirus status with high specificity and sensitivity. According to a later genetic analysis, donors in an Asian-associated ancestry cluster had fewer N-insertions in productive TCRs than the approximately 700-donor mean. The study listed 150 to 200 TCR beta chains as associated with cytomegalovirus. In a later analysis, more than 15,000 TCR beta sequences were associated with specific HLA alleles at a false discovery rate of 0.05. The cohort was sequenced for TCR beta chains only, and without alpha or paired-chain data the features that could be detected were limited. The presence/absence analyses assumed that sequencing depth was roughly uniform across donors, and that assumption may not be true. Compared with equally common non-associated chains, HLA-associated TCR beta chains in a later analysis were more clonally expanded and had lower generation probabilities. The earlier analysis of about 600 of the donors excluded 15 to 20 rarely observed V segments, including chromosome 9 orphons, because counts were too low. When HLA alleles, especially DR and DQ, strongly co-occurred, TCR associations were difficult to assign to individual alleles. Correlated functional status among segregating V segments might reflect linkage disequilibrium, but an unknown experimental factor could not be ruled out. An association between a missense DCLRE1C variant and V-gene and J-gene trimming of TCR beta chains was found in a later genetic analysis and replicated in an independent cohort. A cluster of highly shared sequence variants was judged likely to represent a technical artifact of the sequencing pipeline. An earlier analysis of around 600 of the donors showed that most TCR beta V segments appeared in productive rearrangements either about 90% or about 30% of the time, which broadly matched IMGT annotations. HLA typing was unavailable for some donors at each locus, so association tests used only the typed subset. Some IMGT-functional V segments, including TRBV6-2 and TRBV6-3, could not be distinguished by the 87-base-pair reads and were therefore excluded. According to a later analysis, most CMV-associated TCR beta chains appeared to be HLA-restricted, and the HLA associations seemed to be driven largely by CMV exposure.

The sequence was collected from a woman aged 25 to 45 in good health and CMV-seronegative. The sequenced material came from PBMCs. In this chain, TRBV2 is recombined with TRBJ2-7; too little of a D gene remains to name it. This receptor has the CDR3 CASSERGAYEQYF. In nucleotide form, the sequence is TGTGCCAGCAGTGAACGTGGAGCCTACGAGCAGTACTTC.